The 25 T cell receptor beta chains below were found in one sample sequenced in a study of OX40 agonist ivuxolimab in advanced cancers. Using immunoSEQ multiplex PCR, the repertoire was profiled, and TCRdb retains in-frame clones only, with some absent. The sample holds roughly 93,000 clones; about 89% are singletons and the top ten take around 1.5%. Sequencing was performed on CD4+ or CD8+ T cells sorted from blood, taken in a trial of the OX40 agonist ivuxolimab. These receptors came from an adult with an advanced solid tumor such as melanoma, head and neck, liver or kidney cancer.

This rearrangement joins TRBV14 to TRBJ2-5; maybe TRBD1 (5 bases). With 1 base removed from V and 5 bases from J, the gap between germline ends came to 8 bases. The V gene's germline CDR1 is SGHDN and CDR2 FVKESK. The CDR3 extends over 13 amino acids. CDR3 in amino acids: CASSQGGSETQYF. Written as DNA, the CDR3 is TGTGCCAGCAGCCAAGGGGGCAGCGAGACCCAGTACTTC. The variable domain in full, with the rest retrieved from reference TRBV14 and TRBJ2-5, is EAGVTQFPSHSVIEKGQTVTLRCDPISGHDNLYWYRRVMGKEIKFLLHFVKESKQDESGMPNNRFLAERTGGTYSTLKVQPAELEDSGVYFCASSQGGSETQYFGPGTRLLVL.

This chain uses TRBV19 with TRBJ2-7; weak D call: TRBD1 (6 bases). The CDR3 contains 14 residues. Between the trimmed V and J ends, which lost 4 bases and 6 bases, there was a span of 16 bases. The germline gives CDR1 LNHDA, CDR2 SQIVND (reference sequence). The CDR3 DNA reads TGTGCCAGTAGTACCCAGGCAGGGGCGGGCGAGCAGTACTTC. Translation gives CASSTQAGAGEQYF.

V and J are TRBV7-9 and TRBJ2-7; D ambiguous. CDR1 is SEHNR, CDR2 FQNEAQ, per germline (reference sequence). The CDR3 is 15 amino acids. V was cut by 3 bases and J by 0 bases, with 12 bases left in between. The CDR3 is CASSLDRSFSYEQYF. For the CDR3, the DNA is TGTGCCAGCAGCTTGGATAGGAGCTTCTCCTACGAGCAGTACTTC.

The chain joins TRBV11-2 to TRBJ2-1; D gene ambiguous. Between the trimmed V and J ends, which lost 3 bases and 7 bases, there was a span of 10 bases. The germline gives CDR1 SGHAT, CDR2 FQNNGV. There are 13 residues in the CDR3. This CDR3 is CASSFSGSNEQFF. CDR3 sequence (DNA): TGTGCCAGCAGCTTCAGTGGGTCAAATGAGCAGTTCTTC.

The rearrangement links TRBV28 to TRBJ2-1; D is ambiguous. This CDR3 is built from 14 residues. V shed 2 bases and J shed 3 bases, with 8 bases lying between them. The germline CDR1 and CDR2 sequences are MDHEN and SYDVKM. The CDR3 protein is CASSLIPHYNEQFF. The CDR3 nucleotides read TGTGCCAGCAGTTTAATCCCCCACTACAATGAGCAGTTCTTC.

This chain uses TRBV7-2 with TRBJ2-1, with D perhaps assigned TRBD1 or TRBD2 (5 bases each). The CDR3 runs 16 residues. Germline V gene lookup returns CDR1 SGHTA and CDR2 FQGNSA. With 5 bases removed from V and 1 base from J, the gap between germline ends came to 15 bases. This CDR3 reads CASSPRGASSYNEQFF. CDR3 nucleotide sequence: TGTGCCAGCAGCCCGAGGGGAGCCTCGTCCTACAATGAGCAGTTCTTC. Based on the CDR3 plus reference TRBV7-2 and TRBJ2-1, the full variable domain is GAGVSQSPSNKVTEKGKDVELRCDPISGHTALYWYRQSLGQGLEFLIYFQGNSAPDKSGLPSDRFSAERTGGSVSTLTIQRTQQEDSAVYLCASSPRGASSYNEQFFGPGTRLTVL.

The CDR3 bases are TGTGCCAGCAGTAGACTTGACAGGGATAATCAGCCCCAGCATTTT. Translation gives CASSRLDRDNQPQHF. The genes are TRBV28 and TRBJ1-5, with TRBD1 matching over 7 bases. Trimming cost V 5 bases and J 4 bases; bases outside gene matches: 8. This CDR3 is 15 amino acids long. Germline assignment: CDR1 MDHEN and CDR2 SYDVKM. Drawing the rest from reference TRBV28 and TRBJ1-5, the complete variable domain is DVKVTQSSRYLVKRTGEKVFLECVQDMDHENMFWYRQDPGLGLRLIYFSYDVKMKEKGDIPEGYSVSREKKERFSLILESASTNQTSMYLCASSRLDRDNQPQHFGDGTRLSIL.

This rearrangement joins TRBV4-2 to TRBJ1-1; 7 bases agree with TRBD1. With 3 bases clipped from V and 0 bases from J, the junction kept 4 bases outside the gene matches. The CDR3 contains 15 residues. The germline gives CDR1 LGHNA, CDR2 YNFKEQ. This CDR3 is CASSQGDSMNTEAFF. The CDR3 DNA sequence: TGTGCCAGCAGCCAGGGGGACAGCATGAACACTGAAGCTTTCTTT.

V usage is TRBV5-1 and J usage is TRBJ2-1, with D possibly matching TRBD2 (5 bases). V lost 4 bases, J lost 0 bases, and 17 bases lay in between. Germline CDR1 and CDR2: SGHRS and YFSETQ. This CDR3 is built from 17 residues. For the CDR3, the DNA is TGCGCCAGCAGCAAGGAAGGAGGTCTAAGCTCCTACAATGAGCAGTTCTTC. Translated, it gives CASSKEGGLSSYNEQFF.

The CDR3 bases are TGTGCCAGCAGATTAACTAGCGGGACGAGAACCGGGGAGCTGTTTTTT. The encoded protein is CASRLTSGTRTGELFF. The gene calls are TRBV27 and TRBJ2-2; 10 nucleotides match TRBD2. CDR1 is MNHEY, CDR2 SMNVEV, per germline (reference sequence). With 6 bases clipped from V and 5 bases from J, the junction kept 9 bases outside the gene matches. The CDR3 extends over 16 amino acids.

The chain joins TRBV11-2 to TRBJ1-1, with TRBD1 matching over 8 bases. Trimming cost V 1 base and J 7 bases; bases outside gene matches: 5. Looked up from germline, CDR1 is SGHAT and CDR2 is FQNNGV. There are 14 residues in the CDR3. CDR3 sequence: CASSLAGQGSEAFF. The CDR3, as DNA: TGTGCCAGCAGCTTAGCCGGACAGGGTAGTGAAGCTTTCTTT.

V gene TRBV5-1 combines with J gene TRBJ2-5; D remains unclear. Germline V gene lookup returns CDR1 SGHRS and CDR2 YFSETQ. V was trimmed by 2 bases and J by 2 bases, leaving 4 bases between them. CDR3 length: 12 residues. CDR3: CASSLNQETQYF. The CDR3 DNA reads TGCGCCAGCAGCTTAAATCAAGAGACCCAGTACTTC.

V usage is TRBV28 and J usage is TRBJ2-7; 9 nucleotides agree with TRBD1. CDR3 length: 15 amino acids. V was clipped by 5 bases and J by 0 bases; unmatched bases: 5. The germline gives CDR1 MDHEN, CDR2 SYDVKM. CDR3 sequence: CASSTTGQGSYEQYF. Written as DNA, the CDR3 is TGTGCCAGCAGTACCACGGGACAGGGCTCCTACGAGCAGTACTTC. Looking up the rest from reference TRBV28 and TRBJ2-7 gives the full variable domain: DVKVTQSSRYLVKRTGEKVFLECVQDMDHENMFWYRQDPGLGLRLIYFSYDVKMKEKGDIPEGYSVSREKKERFSLILESASTNQTSMYLCASSTTGQGSYEQYFGPGTRLTVT.

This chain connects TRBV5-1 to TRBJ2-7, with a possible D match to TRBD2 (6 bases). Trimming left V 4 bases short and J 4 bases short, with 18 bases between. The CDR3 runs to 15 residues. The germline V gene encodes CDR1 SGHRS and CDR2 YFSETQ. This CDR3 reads CASSAGGTVAYEQYF. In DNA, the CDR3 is TGCGCCAGCAGCGCTGGGGGGACTGTCGCTTACGAGCAGTACTTC.

The CDR3 DNA sequence: TGTGCCACCCGACAGGGTTGGGGAAACACCATATATTTT. As protein: CATRQGWGNTIYF. The J gene is TRBJ1-3, the V gene TRBV28; 7 bases fit TRBD1. V was pared by 10 bases and J by 4 bases, with 7 bases of the junction left unmatched. This CDR3 comprises 13 residues. In germline, CDR1 is MDHEN, CDR2 SYDVKM. Full variable domain (outside the CDR3, taken from reference TRBV28 and TRBJ1-3): DVKVTQSSRYLVKRTGEKVFLECVQDMDHENMFWYRQDPGLGLRLIYFSYDVKMKEKGDIPEGYSVSREKKERFSLILESASTNQTSMYLCATRQGWGNTIYFGEGSWLTVV.

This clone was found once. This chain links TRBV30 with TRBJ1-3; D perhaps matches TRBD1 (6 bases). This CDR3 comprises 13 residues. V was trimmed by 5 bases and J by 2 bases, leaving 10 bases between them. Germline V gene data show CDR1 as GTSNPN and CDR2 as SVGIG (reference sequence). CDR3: CAWRGGPGNTIYF. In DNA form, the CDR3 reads TGTGCCTGGCGGGGGGGCCCTGGAAACACCATATATTTT.

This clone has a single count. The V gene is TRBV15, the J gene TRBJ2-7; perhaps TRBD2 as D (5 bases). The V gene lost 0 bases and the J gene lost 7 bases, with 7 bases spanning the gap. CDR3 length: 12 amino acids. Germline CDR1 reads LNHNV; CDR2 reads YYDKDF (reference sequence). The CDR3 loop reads CATSREGGEQYF. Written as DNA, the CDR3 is TGTGCCACCAGCAGAGAGGGCGGGGAGCAGTACTTC.

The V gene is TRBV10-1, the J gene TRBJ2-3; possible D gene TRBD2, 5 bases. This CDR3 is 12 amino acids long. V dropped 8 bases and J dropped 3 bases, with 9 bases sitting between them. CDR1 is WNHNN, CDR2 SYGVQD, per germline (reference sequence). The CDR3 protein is CASSGVTDTQYF. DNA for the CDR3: TGCGCCAGCTCCGGGGTTACAGATACGCAGTATTTT.

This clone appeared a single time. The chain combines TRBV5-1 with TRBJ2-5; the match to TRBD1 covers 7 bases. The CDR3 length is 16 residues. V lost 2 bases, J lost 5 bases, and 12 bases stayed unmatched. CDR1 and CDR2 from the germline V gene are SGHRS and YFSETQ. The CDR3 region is CASSLGTVLGSETQYF. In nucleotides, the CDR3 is TGCGCCAGCAGCTTAGGGACAGTTCTGGGCTCGGAGACCCAGTACTTC.

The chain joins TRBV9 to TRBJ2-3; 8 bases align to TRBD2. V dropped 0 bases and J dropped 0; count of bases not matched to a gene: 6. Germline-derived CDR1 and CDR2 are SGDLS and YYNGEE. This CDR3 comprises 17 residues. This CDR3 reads CASSVGGSGTSTDTQYF. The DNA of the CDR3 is TGTGCCAGCAGCGTAGGAGGTAGCGGGACTAGCACAGATACGCAGTATTTT.

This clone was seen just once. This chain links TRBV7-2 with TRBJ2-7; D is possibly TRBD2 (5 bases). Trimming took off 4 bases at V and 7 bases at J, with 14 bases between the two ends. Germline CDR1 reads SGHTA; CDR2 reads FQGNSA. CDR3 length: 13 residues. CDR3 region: CASSSPRAGEQYF. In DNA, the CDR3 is TGTGCCAGCAGCTCGCCGAGGGCGGGTGAGCAGTACTTC.

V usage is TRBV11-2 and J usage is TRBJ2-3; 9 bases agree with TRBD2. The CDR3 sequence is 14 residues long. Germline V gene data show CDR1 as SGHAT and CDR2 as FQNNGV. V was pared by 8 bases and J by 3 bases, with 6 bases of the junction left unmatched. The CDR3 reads CASLSLAGTDTQYF. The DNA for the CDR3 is TGTGCCAGCTTGTCTCTAGCGGGAACAGATACGCAGTATTTT.

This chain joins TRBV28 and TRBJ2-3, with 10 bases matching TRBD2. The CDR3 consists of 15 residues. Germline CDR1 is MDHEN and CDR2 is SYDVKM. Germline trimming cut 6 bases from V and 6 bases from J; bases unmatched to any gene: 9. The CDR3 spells CASRPPGLALDTQYF. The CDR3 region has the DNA TGTGCCAGCAGACCGCCGGGACTAGCGTTGGATACGCAGTATTTT.

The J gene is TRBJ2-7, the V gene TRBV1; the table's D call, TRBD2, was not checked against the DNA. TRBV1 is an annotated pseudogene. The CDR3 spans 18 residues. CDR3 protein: CTSSQGVTSGGYFYEQYF. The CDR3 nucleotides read TGCACCAGCAGCCAAGGAGTTACTTCGGGAGGATACTTCTACGAGCAGTACTTC.

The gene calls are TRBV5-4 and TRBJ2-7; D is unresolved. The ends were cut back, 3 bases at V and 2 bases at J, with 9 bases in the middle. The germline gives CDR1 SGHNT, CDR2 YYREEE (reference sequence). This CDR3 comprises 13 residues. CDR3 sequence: CASSSPGPYEQYF. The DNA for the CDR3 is TGTGCCAGCAGCTCCCCTGGGCCCTACGAGCAGTACTTC.